What follows is one TCR beta chain and its context. Its antigen remains unknown. CDR3 length: 15 residues. Trimming cost V 0 bases and J 2 bases, with 9 bases left between them. Germline values: CDR1 SGDLS, CDR2 YYNGEE. This record comes from a study of shared clonotypes between healthy human individuals. Overall study context: Three CD4 naive, three CD4 memory, two CD8 naive and one CD8 memory plate were used per donor.

Method: immunoSEQ multiplex PCR; TCRdb's copy keeps in-frame clones and lacks some. This sample has 980,000 or so clones, with less than 85% found just once. Study outcomes and limitations: Compared with clonotypes that all four donors shared, non-shared clonotypes had lower generation probabilities. Between a few donors, naive CD4 clonotypes were shared at a level of approximately 5%.

The study separated CD4+ cells into CD45RA+ naive and CD45RA-negative memory subsets. Sample: memory CD4+ T cells sorted from blood. Subset indicated: CD45RA-negative fraction. The clonotype was recovered from a man between 18 and 29 years old in good health. The V and J genes are TRBV9 and TRBJ1-3; D is unclear. The CDR3, as DNA: TGTGCCAGCAGCGTAGGGGTCGGGACTGGAAACACCATATATTTT. Translation gives CASSVGVGTGNTIYF.